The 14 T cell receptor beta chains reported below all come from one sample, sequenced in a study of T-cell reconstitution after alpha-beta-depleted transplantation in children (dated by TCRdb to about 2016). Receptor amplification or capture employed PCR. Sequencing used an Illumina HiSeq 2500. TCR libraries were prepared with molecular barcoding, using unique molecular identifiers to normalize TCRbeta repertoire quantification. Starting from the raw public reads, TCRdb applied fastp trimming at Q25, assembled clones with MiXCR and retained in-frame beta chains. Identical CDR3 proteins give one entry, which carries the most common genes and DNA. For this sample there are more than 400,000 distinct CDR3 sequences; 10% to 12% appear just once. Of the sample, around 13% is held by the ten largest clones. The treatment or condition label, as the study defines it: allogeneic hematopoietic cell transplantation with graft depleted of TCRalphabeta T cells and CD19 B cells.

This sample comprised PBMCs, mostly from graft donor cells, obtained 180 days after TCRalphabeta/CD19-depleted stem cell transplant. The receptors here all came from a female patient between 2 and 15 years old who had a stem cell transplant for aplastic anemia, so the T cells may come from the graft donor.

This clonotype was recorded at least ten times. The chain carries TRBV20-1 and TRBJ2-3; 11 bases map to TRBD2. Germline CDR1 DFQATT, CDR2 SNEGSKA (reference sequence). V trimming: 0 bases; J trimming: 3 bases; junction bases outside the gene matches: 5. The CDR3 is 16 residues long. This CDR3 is CSARDLLAGVTDTQYF. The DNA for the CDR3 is TGCAGTGCTAGAGATTTACTAGCGGGAGTAACAGATACGCAGTATTTT.

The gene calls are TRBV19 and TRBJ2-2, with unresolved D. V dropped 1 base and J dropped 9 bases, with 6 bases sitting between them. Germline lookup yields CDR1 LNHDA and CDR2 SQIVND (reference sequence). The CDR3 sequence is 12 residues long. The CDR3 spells CASSIVYWELFF. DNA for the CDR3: TGTGCCAGTAGTATAGTCTACTGGGAGCTGTTTTTT.

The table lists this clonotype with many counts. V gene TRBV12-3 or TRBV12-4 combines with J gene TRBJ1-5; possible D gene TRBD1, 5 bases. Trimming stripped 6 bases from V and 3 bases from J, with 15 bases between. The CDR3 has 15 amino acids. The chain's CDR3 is CASSPRTGPNQPQHF. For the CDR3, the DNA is TGTGCCAGCAGCCCTCGTACAGGTCCCAATCAGCCCCAGCATTTT.

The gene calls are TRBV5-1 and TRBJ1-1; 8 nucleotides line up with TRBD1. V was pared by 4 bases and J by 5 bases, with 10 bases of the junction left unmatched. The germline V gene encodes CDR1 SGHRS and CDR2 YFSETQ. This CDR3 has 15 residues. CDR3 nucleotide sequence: TGCGCCAGCAGCATCCGACAGGGGAGGGGGACTGAAGCTTTCTTT. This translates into CASSIRQGRGTEAFF.

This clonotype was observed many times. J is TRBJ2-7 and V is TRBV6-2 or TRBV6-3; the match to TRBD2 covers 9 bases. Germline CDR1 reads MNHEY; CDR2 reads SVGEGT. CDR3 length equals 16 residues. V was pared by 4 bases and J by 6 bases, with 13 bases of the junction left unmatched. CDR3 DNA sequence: TGTGCCAGCAGTTTCCCGAGGACTAGCGCGATCTTCGAGCAGTACGTC. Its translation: CASSFPRTSAIFEQYV.

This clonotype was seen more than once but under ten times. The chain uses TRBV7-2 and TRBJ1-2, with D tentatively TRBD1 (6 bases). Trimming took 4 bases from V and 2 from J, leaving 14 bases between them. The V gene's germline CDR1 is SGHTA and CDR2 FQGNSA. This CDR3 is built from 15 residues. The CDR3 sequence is CASSSDNTGNYGYTF. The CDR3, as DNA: TGTGCCAGCAGCTCCGACAATACAGGGAACTATGGCTACACCTTC.

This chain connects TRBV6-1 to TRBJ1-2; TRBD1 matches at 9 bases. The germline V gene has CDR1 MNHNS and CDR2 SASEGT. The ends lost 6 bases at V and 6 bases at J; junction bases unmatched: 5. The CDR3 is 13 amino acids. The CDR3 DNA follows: TGTGCCAGCAGGCTACAGGGGGCAAATGGCTACACCTTC. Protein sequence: CASRLQGANGYTF.

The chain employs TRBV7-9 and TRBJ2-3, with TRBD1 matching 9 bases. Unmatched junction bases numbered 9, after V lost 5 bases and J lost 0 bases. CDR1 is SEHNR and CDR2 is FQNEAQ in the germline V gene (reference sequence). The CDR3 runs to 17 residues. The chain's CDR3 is CASSGQGITTSTDTQYF. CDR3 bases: TGTGCCAGCAGCGGACAGGGGATTACCACGAGCACAGATACGCAGTATTTT.

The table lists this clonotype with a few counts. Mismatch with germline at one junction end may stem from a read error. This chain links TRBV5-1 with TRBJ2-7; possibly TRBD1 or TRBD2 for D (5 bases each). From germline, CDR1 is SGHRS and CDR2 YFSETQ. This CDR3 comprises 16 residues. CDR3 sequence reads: CASSSGRGPDSYEQDF. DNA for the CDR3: TGCGCCAGCAGCTCGGGAAGGGGACCCGACTCCTACGAGCAGGACTTC.

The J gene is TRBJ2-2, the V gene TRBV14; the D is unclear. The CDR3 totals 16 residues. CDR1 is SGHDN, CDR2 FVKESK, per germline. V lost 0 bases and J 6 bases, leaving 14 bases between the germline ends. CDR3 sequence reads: CASSQDPDPLPGELFF. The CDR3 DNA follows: TGTGCCAGCAGCCAAGACCCAGACCCCCTCCCCGGGGAGCTGTTTTTT.

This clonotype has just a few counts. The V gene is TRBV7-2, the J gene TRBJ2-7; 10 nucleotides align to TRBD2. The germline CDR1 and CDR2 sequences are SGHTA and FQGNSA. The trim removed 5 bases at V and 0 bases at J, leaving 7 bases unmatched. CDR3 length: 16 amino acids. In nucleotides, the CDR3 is TGTGCCAGCAGCCGACGGACTAGCGGTTACTCCTACGAGCAGTACTTC. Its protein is CASSRRTSGYSYEQYF.

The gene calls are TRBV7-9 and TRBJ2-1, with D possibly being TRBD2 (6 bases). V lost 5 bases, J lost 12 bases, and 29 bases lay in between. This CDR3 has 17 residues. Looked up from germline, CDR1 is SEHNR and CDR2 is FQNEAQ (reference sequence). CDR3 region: CASSLRQDYPTVHAQFF. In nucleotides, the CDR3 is TGTGCCAGCAGCCTCCGGCAGGACTATCCCACCGTGCATGCGCAGTTCTTC. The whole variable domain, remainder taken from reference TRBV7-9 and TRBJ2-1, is DTGVSQNPRHKITKRGQNVTFRCDPISEHNRLYWYRQTLGQGPEFLTYFQNEAQLEKSRLLSDRFSAERPKGSFSTLEIQRTEQGDSAMYLCASSLRQDYPTVHAQFFGPGTRLTVL.

The CDR3 nucleotides read TGCGCCAGCAGTGACGGCGGAGTGGGACTAGCCAAAAACATTCAGTACTTC. It translates to CASSDGGVGLAKNIQYF. The rearrangement joins TRBV10-1 to TRBJ2-4; D is possibly TRBD2 (6 bases). The V gene's germline CDR1 is WNHNN and CDR2 SYGVQD (reference sequence). The CDR3 has 17 residues. V was clipped by 3 bases and J by 0 bases, with 15 bases between them.

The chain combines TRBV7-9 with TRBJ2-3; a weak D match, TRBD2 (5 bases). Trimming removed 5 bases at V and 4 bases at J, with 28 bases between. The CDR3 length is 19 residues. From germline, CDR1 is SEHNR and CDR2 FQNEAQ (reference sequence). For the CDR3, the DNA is TGTGCCAGCAGCCTAATACTAAGTCATGAGCGGAGCGAAGCAGATACGCAGTATTTT. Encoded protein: CASSLILSHERSEADTQYF. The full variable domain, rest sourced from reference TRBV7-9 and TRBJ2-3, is DTGVSQNPRHKITKRGQNVTFRCDPISEHNRLYWYRQTLGQGPEFLTYFQNEAQLEKSRLLSDRFSAERPKGSFSTLEIQRTEQGDSAMYLCASSLILSHERSEADTQYFGPGTRLTVL.